This T cell receptor (beta chain) stems from a study of T cell repertoires in cytomegalovirus infection. Study context: Carrying CMV and the relevant HLA type showed in public TCR beta signatures. The study's findings and limits: It was HLA-C-restricted CMV-specific TCR beta clonotypes that dominated the response ex vivo.

A note on this clonotype: Its cognate antigen is unknown.

Using its own MiXCR run on the reads, TCRdb lists one record per CDR3 protein. The table lists approximately 590,000 distinct CDR3 sequences, under 45% of them singletons. Germline CDR1 reads SGHVS; CDR2 reads FNYEAQ. Unmatched junction bases numbered 8, after V lost 10 bases and J lost 4 bases. The CDR3 covers 13 residues. The sequenced sample was cultured PBMCs, obtained from culture after CMV antigen stimulation. The receptor was isolated from a human donor in good health (CMV status not recorded). Some clones in this sample may be carry-over from other donors' samples. The chain employs TRBV7-6 and TRBJ1-1; the match to TRBD1 covers 8 bases. The CDR3 is CATSEQGGTEAFF. CDR3 coding DNA: TGTGCCACCTCCGAACAGGGGGGCACTGAAGCTTTCTTT.